This entry describes one T cell receptor (beta chain). No antigen is known for it. In the PCR, 60 Vbeta and 13 Jbeta primers were used. TCRdb's table, derived via immunoSEQ multiplex PCR, lists solely in-frame clones and lacks some. The repertoire includes 70,000 or so clones, 75% to 90% of them detected once, and about 2.1% sits in the top ten. CDR1 and CDR2 from the germline V gene are SGHAT and FQNNGV. The CDR3 is made up of 16 amino acids. The J segment lost 2 bases and the V segment lost 5 bases, leaving 9 bases of the junction unmatched. The data stem from a study of cytomegalovirus exposure and HLA in healthy donors. Across the study: Most genotyped donors, 81% of roughly 400, had Caucasian-associated genetic ancestry. Findings of the study overall: Among donors in an Asian-associated ancestry cluster, a later analysis reportedly found fewer N-insertions than the roughly 700-donor mean. Highest at DRB1 and lowest at HLA-C, TCR association rates differed among HLA loci in a later analysis.

Despite likely unrecorded immune exposures, the donors were nominally healthy at the time of sampling. This clonotype originated in a woman aged 25 to 39 in good health and CMV-seronegative. Sample: PBMCs. The chain combines TRBV11-2 with TRBJ1-1; 9 bases map to TRBD1. The CDR3 DNA sequence: TGTGCCAGCAGCCGTACGGTGGGACAGGGAAACACTGAAGCTTTCTTT. This gives the protein CASSRTVGQGNTEAFF.